This TCR beta chain was obtained from a study of blood T cell repertoires in COVID-19. Assay: immunoSEQ multiplex PCR; the TCRdb copy retains only in-frame clones and omits some. Among about 220,000 clones listed, about nine tenths were seen once. Per the germline V gene, CDR1 is KGHSH and CDR2 is LQKENI. This CDR3 region has 15 residues. Trimming left V 3 bases short and J 1 base short, with 12 bases between. The TCR sequence derives from a woman between 35 and 50 years old with acute COVID-19. The sequencing input was PBMCs or T cells enriched from blood (not recorded which). The V gene is TRBV18, the J gene TRBJ1-2; D gene ambiguous. The CDR3 sequence is CASSPRQVDNYGYTF. CDR3 sequence (DNA): TGTGCCAGCTCACCCCGCCAGGTCGATAACTATGGCTACACCTTC.